Detailed here is one TCR beta chain. The data were obtained in a study of control samples from healthy donors and cancer patients. The repertoire was sequenced with immunoSEQ multiplex PCR; TCRdb's copy has only in-frame clones and lacks some. In the table there are 250,000 to 300,000 clones, almost 85% of which are singletons. Sequencing input: PBMCs. The clonotype comes from a woman aged 60-70 years with lung cancer.

CDR3 amino acids: CASRGLAGNNEQFF. The DNA for the CDR3 is TGTGCCAGTAGGGGACTAGCGGGTAACAATGAGCAGTTCTTC. This sequence joins TRBV19 and TRBJ2-1; TRBD2 matches at 12 bases. This CDR3 is built from 14 residues. Germline CDR1 reads LNHDA; CDR2 reads SQIVND (reference sequence). V lost 6 bases to trimming and J lost 5 bases; unmatched junction nucleotides: 2.